These 24 T cell receptor beta chains were sequenced from one sample in a study of blood T cells in healthy people across ages. Then a second PCR, running roughly 6 to 12 cycles, was carried out with a sample-barcoded 5' primer and a J-beta primer mix. One entry per CDR3 protein results from TCRdb running MiXCR on the 5' RACE reads. The sample carries some 690,000 distinct CDR3 sequences, 20% to 25% recorded once. Sequencing was done on a sample of blood. These TCRs come from a man between 65 and 79 years old in good health.

This rearrangement joins TRBV6-2 or TRBV6-3 to TRBJ2-1; 10 bases are a match to TRBD2. Looked up from germline, CDR1 is MNHEY and CDR2 is SVGEGT. The J segment lost 0 bases and the V segment lost 2 bases, leaving 19 bases of the junction unmatched. The CDR3 runs 22 residues. CDR3 DNA sequence: TGTGCCAGCAGTTACGAAACAGGGGACGCTGGGCTAGCGGGAGTCTCCTACAATGAGCAGTTCTTC. Translated: CASSYETGDAGLAGVSYNEQFF.

This clonotype was detected only a few times. This chain links TRBV15 with TRBJ2-1; D unclear. The germline V gene has CDR1 LNHNV and CDR2 YYDKDF (reference sequence). The CDR3 extends over 13 amino acids. V lost 4 bases, J lost 4 bases, and 8 bases lay in between. The DNA of the CDR3 is TGTGCCACCAGCATAGCACAGTACAATGAGCAGTTCTTC. Its protein product is CATSIAQYNEQFF.

This clonotype came up a few times. The V and J genes are TRBV29-1 and TRBJ2-5; D is tentatively TRBD1 or TRBD2 (6 bases each). Trimming removed 4 bases at V and 1 base at J, with 16 bases between. This CDR3 is built from 15 residues. CDR1 and CDR2 (germline): SQVTM, ANQGSEA. CDR3 sequence reads: CSVVPIGGGQETQYF. The CDR3 bases are TGCAGCGTTGTACCCATAGGAGGGGGCCAAGAGACCCAGTACTTC.

This clonotype was observed a handful of times. The rearrangement joins TRBV5-1 to TRBJ2-3; TRBD2 matches 10 bases. From germline, CDR1 is SGHRS and CDR2 YFSETQ. This CDR3 is 16 amino acids long. Trimming cost V 2 bases and J 5 bases; bases outside gene matches: 8. CDR3 coding DNA: TGCGCCAGCAGCTTAGCAGCGGGGGGGCATATAGATACGCAGTATTTT. This encodes CASSLAAGGHIDTQYF.

The CDR3 spells CASSPGPQGANVLTF. Written as DNA, the CDR3 is TGTGCCAGCTCACCAGGCCCACAAGGGGCCAACGTCCTGACTTTC. The chain employs TRBV18 and TRBJ2-6; D is unresolved. This CDR3 is 15 amino acids long. Trimming removed 2 bases from V and 4 bases from J, with 9 bases in between. Per the germline V gene, CDR1 is KGHSH and CDR2 is LQKENI. The entire variable domain, with the rest obtained from reference TRBV18 and TRBJ2-6, is as follows: NAGVMQNPRHLVRRRGQEARLRCSPMKGHSHVYWYRQLPEEGLKFMVYLQKENIIDESGMPKERFSAEFPKEGPSILRIQQVVRGDSAAYFCASSPGPQGANVLTFGAGSRLTVL.

The chain links TRBV6-1 to TRBJ2-7; D assignment may be TRBD1 or TRBD2 (5 bases each). V lost 6 bases and J lost 0, with 15 bases in between. The CDR3 loop spans 15 amino acids. The germline CDR1 and CDR2 sequences are MNHNS and SASEGT. The CDR3 DNA sequence: TGTGCCAGCAGGGGGACCGAATCCGGCTCCTACGAGCAGTACGTC. Translation: CASRGTESGSYEQYV.

V and J are TRBV11-2 and TRBJ2-7; 7 bases align to TRBD1. Germline CDR1 and CDR2: SGHAT and FQNNGV. The CDR3 extends over 12 amino acids. The V and J ends lost 8 bases and 13 bases, in that order; junction bases with no gene match: 14. The CDR3 sequence is CASEPGSGTVYF. CDR3 in DNA: TGTGCCAGCGAACCCGGGTCGGGGACAGTTTACTTC.

The CDR3 region is CASSFLGSPYSGANVLTF. CDR3 nucleotide sequence: TGTGCCAGCAGTTTCCTCGGATCCCCCTACTCTGGGGCCAACGTCCTGACTTTC. This chain joins TRBV12-3 or TRBV12-4 and TRBJ2-6, with D unresolved. This CDR3 has 18 residues. Trimming removed 3 bases from V and 0 bases from J, with 15 bases in between.

The chain combines TRBV20-1 with TRBJ2-1, with unresolved D. The CDR3 is 11 residues long. From germline, CDR1 is DFQATT and CDR2 SNEGSKA (reference sequence). Trimming pared 5 bases from V and 6 bases from J, leaving 8 bases between. In DNA form, the CDR3 reads TGCAGTGCTTCCCCGGCCAATGAGCAGTTCTTC. It codes for CSASPANEQFF.

This clonotype was found a few times. This chain links TRBV25-1 with TRBJ1-4; no clear D gene. The length of the CDR3 is 12 residues. Trimming took 1 base from V and 9 from J, leaving 6 bases between them. Germline assignment: CDR1 MGHDK and CDR2 SYGVNS. The CDR3 coding sequence is TGTGCCAGCAGTGAATCCACACAAAAACTGTTTTTT. This gives the protein CASSESTQKLFF.

This clonotype has just a few counts. The chain combines TRBV5-6 with TRBJ1-2; a possible D gene is TRBD1 (5 bases). V was trimmed by 4 bases and J by 6 bases, leaving 25 bases between them. The CDR3 runs to 17 residues. CDR1 and CDR2 (germline): SGHDT, YYEEEE. CDR3 in DNA: TGTGCCAGCAGCCTGTCGGGACGGCCCATCCTCTATGATGGCTACACCTTC. As protein: CASSLSGRPILYDGYTF.

The sample holds many counts of this clonotype. V gene TRBV7-9 combines with J gene TRBJ2-3; 7 bases agree with TRBD2. Germline V gives CDR1 SEHNR, CDR2 FQNEAQ (reference sequence). Trimming removed 5 bases from V and 0 bases from J; junction bases left unmatched: 5. This CDR3 is 15 amino acids long. CDR3 bases: TGTGCCAGCAGCCCCCTTAGCGGGAGCACAGATACGCAGTATTTT. Its protein is CASSPLSGSTDTQYF.

The rearrangement links TRBV12-3 or TRBV12-4 to TRBJ1-1; 10 nucleotides align to TRBD1. CDR3 size: 15 residues. With 2 bases clipped from V and 8 bases from J, the junction kept 8 bases outside the gene matches. The CDR3 loop reads CASSLFRTGGREAFF. CDR3 DNA: TGTGCCAGCAGTTTATTCAGGACAGGGGGACGCGAAGCTTTCTTT.

CDR3: CASSFTPGHTGELFF. The CDR3 region has the DNA TGCGCCAGCAGCTTTACTCCAGGGCACACCGGGGAGCTGTTTTTT. The rearrangement uses TRBV5-1 and TRBJ2-2, with D perhaps matching TRBD1 (5 bases). V lost 2 bases and J 3 bases, leaving 11 bases between the germline ends. The germline gives CDR1 SGHRS, CDR2 YFSETQ. The length of the CDR3 is 15 residues.

This clonotype was seen a few times. The chain joins TRBV10-2 to TRBJ2-3; possible D gene TRBD1, 5 bases. The length of the CDR3 is 11 residues. CDR1 and CDR2 (germline): WSHSY, SAAADI. V was trimmed by 2 bases and J by 8 bases, leaving 5 bases between them. DNA of the CDR3: TGCGCCAGCAGTGAGGGGGCTACGCAGTATTTT. Amino acids: CASSEGATQYF.

J is TRBJ2-7 and V is TRBV20-1; maybe TRBD2 (6 bases). Matching the DNA end better, TRBJ2-1 makes the J call doubtful. The CDR3 has 17 amino acids. Looked up from germline, CDR1 is DFQATT and CDR2 is SNEGSKA (reference sequence). The CDR3 coding sequence is TGCAGTGCCCCTAGACCTCCCCTAGTGGGGGGATATCGTGAGCAGTTCTTC. It specifies CSAPRPPLVGGYREQFF.

Here the CDR3 reads CASSLAFTDTGELFF. The DNA for the CDR3 is TGCGCCAGCAGCTTGGCCTTTACGGACACCGGGGAGCTGTTTTTT. This sequence joins TRBV5-1 and TRBJ2-2; no clear D. V was cut by 0 bases and J by 3 bases, with 9 bases left in between. From germline, CDR1 is SGHRS and CDR2 YFSETQ. The CDR3 runs 15 residues.

This clonotype was detected many times. The CDR3 here is CASSQAGAYTDTQYF. Written as DNA, the CDR3 is TGCGCCAGCAGCCAAGCGGGAGCCTACACAGATACGCAGTATTTT. The chain has TRBV4-3 and TRBJ2-3; D is perhaps TRBD2 (6 bases). Germline lookup yields CDR1 LGHNA and CDR2 YSLEER. V was cut by 1 base and J by 2 bases, with 10 bases left in between. The CDR3 extends over 15 amino acids.

The chain employs TRBV19 and TRBJ1-6; D gene unclear. The ends were cut back, 5 bases at V and 8 bases at J, with 16 bases in the middle. The germline gives CDR1 LNHDA, CDR2 SQIVND (reference sequence). This CDR3 comprises 15 residues. The CDR3 sequence: CASSSIDGVDSPLHF. In nucleotides, the CDR3 is TGTGCCAGTAGTTCGATCGACGGCGTGGATTCACCCCTCCACTTT.

This chain links TRBV5-1 with TRBJ2-1, with TRBD2 matching 11 bases. Germline trimming cut 0 bases from V and 0 bases from J; bases unmatched to any gene: 11. Germline CDR1 is SGHRS and CDR2 is YFSETQ. The CDR3 covers 20 residues. The CDR3 loop reads CASSLEVSGRAESSYNEQFF. The CDR3 DNA sequence: TGCGCCAGCAGCTTGGAAGTTAGCGGGAGGGCGGAGAGCTCCTACAATGAGCAGTTCTTC.

This clonotype was counted between two and nine times. The chain carries TRBV11-2 and TRBJ1-2, with D perhaps TRBD1 (6 bases). V lost 5 bases and J lost 6, with 10 bases in between. Germline values: CDR1 SGHAT, CDR2 FQNNGV. The CDR3 runs 12 residues. This chain's CDR3 is CASSQQGNGYTF. The CDR3 bases are TGTGCCAGCAGCCAACAGGGAAATGGCTACACCTTC.

The chain carries TRBV5-1 and TRBJ1-1, with TRBD1 matching over 7 bases. Germline trimming cut 1 base from V and 4 bases from J; bases unmatched to any gene: 4. CDR3 size: 14 residues. Per germline, CDR1 SGHRS and CDR2 YFSETQ. The CDR3: CASSLTGEITEAFF. The CDR3 bases are TGCGCCAGCAGCTTGACAGGGGAGATCACTGAAGCTTTCTTT.

The count of this clonotype is one. This chain joins TRBV12-3 or TRBV12-4 and TRBJ1-2, with TRBD1 identical over 12 bases. The CDR3 is 19 residues long. V lost 5 bases and J lost 2; bases outside the gene matches: 15. CDR3 sequence: CASSNNPPGTGGSNYGYTF. In DNA form, the CDR3 reads TGTGCCAGCAGTAACAACCCCCCCGGGACAGGGGGCTCGAACTATGGCTACACCTTC.

The V call is TRBV6-5, the J call TRBJ2-3, with D uncertain. The CDR3 consists of 14 residues. Germline CDR1 is MNHEY and CDR2 is SVGAGI. The germline V and J ends were trimmed by 5 bases and 8 bases, with 17 bases remaining between them. The CDR3 region has the DNA TGTGCCAGCAGTGGCGGTGGGGAATGGGTTACGCAGTATTTT. Translated: CASSGGGEWVTQYF.